This TCR beta chain was identified in a study of tumor-infiltrating lymphocytes in oesophageal squamous cell carcinoma. TCRdb re-analysed the PCR reads in MiXCR, keeping a single row per CDR3 protein. Of about 12,000 distinct CDR3 sequences listed, about three fifths are singletons. The CDR3 totals 14 residues. CDR1 is SGHVS and CDR2 is FNYEAQ in the germline V gene. The V end lost 7 bases, the J end lost 0 bases, and 10 bases lay between the germline ends. This receptor was obtained from a female donor with esophageal squamous cell carcinoma. What was sequenced was esophageal tumor tissue. This chain joins TRBV7-6 and TRBJ2-1; D is uncertain. Here the CDR3 reads CASKGRDSYNEQFF. Here the CDR3 DNA reads TGTGCCAGCAAAGGCCGAGACTCCTACAATGAGCAGTTCTTC. Full variable domain (outside the CDR3, taken from reference TRBV7-6 and TRBJ2-1): GAGVSQSPRYKVTKRGQDVALRCDPISGHVSLYWYRQALGQGPEFLTYFNYEAQQDKSGLPNDRFSAERPEGSISTLTIQRTEQRDSAMYRCASKGRDSYNEQFFGPGTRLTVL.